This TCR beta chain was recorded in a study of control samples from healthy donors and cancer patients. This CDR3 has 13 residues. TCRdb's table, derived via immunoSEQ multiplex PCR, lists solely in-frame clones and lacks some. The data show about 130,000 clones, under 90% seen once. What was sequenced was PBMCs. J is TRBJ1-6 and V is TRBV21-1. TRBV21-1 is reported as a pseudogene. The source is a man between 50 and 59 years old with head and neck cancer. The CDR3 bases are TGTGCCAGCAGCAATGGAAGGTTTTCACCCCTCCACTTT. Its protein product is CASSNGRFSPLHF.